This passage covers 17 T cell receptor beta chains from one sample sequenced in a study of naive and memory T cell subsets. Two oligonucleotides, mixed equimolar, formed the beta constant-region primer covering TRBC1 and TRBC2. TCRdb itself ran the UMI-ligation and nested PCR reads through MiXCR, one entry per CDR3 protein. The table lists about 80,000 distinct CDR3 sequences, around 14% of them singletons. The specimen sequenced was central memory CD4+ T cells from blood. These receptors all come from a human donor in good health.

This clonotype was detected many times. This chain links TRBV9 with TRBJ2-3; unclear D gene. Germline assignment: CDR1 SGDLS and CDR2 YYNGEE. The V end lost 1 base, the J end lost 4 bases, and 4 bases lay between the germline ends. The CDR3 loop spans 12 amino acids. This CDR3 is CASSVSADTQYF. The DNA for the CDR3 is TGTGCCAGCAGCGTATCGGCAGATACGCAGTATTTT. The whole variable domain, remainder taken from reference TRBV9 and TRBJ2-3, is DSGVTQTPKHLITATGQRVTLRCSPRSGDLSVYWYQQSLDQGLQFLIQYYNGEERAKGNILERFSAQQFPDLHSELNLSSLELGDSALYFCASSVSADTQYFGPGTRLTVL.

The chain carries TRBV6-5 and TRBJ1-4, with D unresolved. The CDR3 extends over 17 amino acids. CDR1 is MNHEY, CDR2 SVGAGI, per germline. Deletions cut 0 bases from V and 4 bases from J, with 15 bases between. DNA of the CDR3: TGTGCCAGCAGTTACTCCACCCTAAGAGGGCTTAATGAAAAACTGTTTTTT. Translating it yields CASSYSTLRGLNEKLFF.

This clonotype was counted at least ten times. The V and J genes are TRBV12-3 or TRBV12-4 and TRBJ2-7; D remains ambiguous. Trimming took 6 bases from V and 2 from J, leaving 14 bases between them. This CDR3 comprises 14 residues. The CDR3 DNA reads as TGTGCCAGCAGCCCGGACGGCCAGACCTACGAGCAGTACTTC. Translated: CASSPDGQTYEQYF.

The chain couples TRBV12-3 or TRBV12-4 to TRBJ2-2; D is unresolved. CDR3 length equals 14 residues. V lost 1 base to trimming and J lost 6 bases, with 9 bases between them. CDR3 sequence: CASSLDRSSGELFF. The CDR3 DNA follows: TGTGCCAGCAGTTTAGACAGAAGTTCCGGGGAGCTGTTTTTT.

The table lists this clonotype with many counts. The chain combines TRBV7-6 with TRBJ2-5; 7 nucleotides agree with TRBD1. The CDR3 has 14 residues. After removal of 5 bases from V and 1 base from J, the junction contained 4 bases not matched to a gene. Germline loops: CDR1 SGHVS, CDR2 FNYEAQ. Here the CDR3 reads CASSETGVQETQYF. CDR3 nucleotides: TGTGCCAGCAGCGAAACAGGGGTCCAAGAGACCCAGTACTTC.

V and J are TRBV18 and TRBJ2-2, with no clear D. Germline CDR1 reads KGHSH; CDR2 reads LQKENI. The CDR3 length is 18 residues. V shed 0 bases and J shed 0 bases, with 14 bases lying between them. CDR3 sequence reads: CASSPPIAAGTNTGELFF. The CDR3 bases are TGTGCCAGCTCACCACCGATCGCCGCAGGCACGAACACCGGGGAGCTGTTTTTT.

This clonotype was seen only a few times. The chain joins TRBV5-1 to TRBJ2-1; 8 bases map to TRBD2. Trimming removed 0 bases from V and 4 bases from J; junction bases left unmatched: 6. From germline, CDR1 is SGHRS and CDR2 YFSETQ. This CDR3 is 16 amino acids long. This chain's CDR3 is CASSLGTSGLYNEQFF. Written as DNA, the CDR3 is TGCGCCAGCAGCTTGGGAACTAGCGGCCTTTACAATGAGCAGTTCTTC.

This clonotype was picked up many times. CDR3 residues: CSAKGTGGTYEQYF. The CDR3 bases are TGCAGTGCTAAAGGGACAGGGGGCACCTACGAGCAGTACTTC. V is TRBV20-1 and J is TRBJ2-7, with 12 bases lining up with TRBD1. The junction had 3 bases not matched to a gene; V was cut back by 4 bases and J by 2 bases. This CDR3 has 14 residues. Germline V gene lookup returns CDR1 DFQATT and CDR2 SNEGSKA (reference sequence).

The sample holds many counts of this clonotype. This clone may be a read error of a much larger clone one base away. V and J are TRBV29-1 and TRBJ2-1; 7 nucleotides agree with TRBD1. With 7 bases clipped from V and 4 bases from J, the junction kept 10 bases outside the gene matches. Germline CDR1 is SQVTM and CDR2 is ANQGSEA. The CDR3 runs to 14 residues. The CDR3 DNA reads as TGCAGCGCCGCTCAGGGCAGGGGGTACAATGAGCAGTTCTTC. Amino acids: CSAAQGRGYNEQFF.

A few counts support this clonotype. The chain employs TRBV7-2 and TRBJ2-4; 8 bases match TRBD1. The J segment lost 6 bases and the V segment lost 5 bases, leaving 3 bases of the junction unmatched. The germline gives CDR1 SGHTA, CDR2 FQGNSA. CDR3 size: 13 residues. The CDR3 region has the DNA TGTGCCAGCAGCGACAGGGGCAGAAACATTCAGTACTTC. This sequence encodes CASSDRGRNIQYF.

This clonotype was seen ten or more times. The rearrangement uses TRBV7-9 and TRBJ2-6, with D perhaps matching TRBD1 (5 bases). CDR1 and CDR2 (germline): SEHNR, FQNEAQ (reference sequence). The CDR3 loop spans 14 amino acids. V was cut by 5 bases and J by 2 bases, with 7 bases left in between. DNA of the CDR3: TGTGCCAGCAGCACGACAGCTGGGGCCAACGTCCTGACTTTC. This encodes CASSTTAGANVLTF.

The chain joins TRBV5-6 to TRBJ2-1; tentative D call: TRBD2 (7 bases). The CDR3 runs to 16 residues. Looked up from germline, CDR1 is SGHDT and CDR2 is YYEEEE. With 4 bases removed from V and 1 base from J, the gap between germline ends came to 15 bases. CDR3 protein: CASSGRGVASYNEQFF. Written as DNA, the CDR3 is TGTGCCAGCAGCGGGAGGGGGGTCGCATCCTACAATGAGCAGTTCTTC.

This chain connects TRBV6-6 to TRBJ1-5; 7 nucleotides line up with TRBD1. Germline assignment: CDR1 MNHNY and CDR2 SVGAGI (reference sequence). The CDR3 totals 16 residues. V dropped 6 bases and J dropped 5; count of bases not matched to a gene: 13. CDR3 in DNA: TGTGCCAGCAGCTTTCGACAGGGAGCATCGGATCAGCCCCAGCATTTT. It is translated as CASSFRQGASDQPQHF.

This clonotype was recorded many times. The chain uses TRBV20-1 and TRBJ2-7; no clear D. Germline-derived CDR1 and CDR2 are DFQATT and SNEGSKA (reference sequence). The ends were cut back, 2 bases at V and 1 base at J, with 6 bases in the middle. This CDR3 has 12 residues. CDR3 loop: CSARKASYEQYF. CDR3 bases: TGCAGTGCTAGAAAAGCGTCCTACGAGCAGTACTTC.

This chain joins TRBV9 and TRBJ2-5; TRBD1 matches 8 bases. Germline V gene lookup returns CDR1 SGDLS and CDR2 YYNGEE. There are 15 residues in the CDR3. Trimming cost V 0 bases and J 3 bases; bases outside gene matches: 4. The CDR3 bases are TGTGCCAGCAGCGTAGGCCCGGACAGGGAAGAGACCCAGTACTTC. This sequence encodes CASSVGPDREETQYF.

This clonotype was counted a few times. CDR3 in amino acids: CSANSGRGNEQFF. The CDR3 DNA reads TGCAGTGCAAACAGCGGGAGGGGGAATGAGCAGTTCTTC. J is TRBJ2-1 and V is TRBV20-1, with 10 bases matching TRBD2. CDR1 is DFQATT and CDR2 is SNEGSKA in the germline V gene (reference sequence). J was trimmed by 7 bases and V by 6 bases; bases with no gene match: 6. The CDR3 loop spans 13 amino acids.

This clonotype was recorded a few times. The chain couples TRBV27 to TRBJ1-2, with 7 bases lining up with TRBD1. V dropped 5 bases and J dropped 3; count of bases not matched to a gene: 6. The CDR3 loop spans 14 amino acids. CDR1 MNHEY and CDR2 SMNVEV come from the germline V gene (reference sequence). CDR3 protein: CASSPRTGHYGYTF. As DNA, the CDR3 is TGTGCCAGCAGTCCCAGGACAGGCCACTATGGCTACACCTTC.